This T cell receptor beta chain originates from a study of brain T cells in children with intractable seizures. Only cases whose brain tissue showed the highest T cell transcript signatures were sequenced. At least one anti-epileptic drug was given before surgery. This clone has only a few counts. What it binds is not known. The CDR3 consists of 13 residues. V lost 4 bases and J lost 4, with 9 bases in between. Germline CDR1 LNHDA, CDR2 SQIVND (reference sequence). Points from the study as a whole: Clones missing pre-surgery may reflect undersampling of that blood sample. HCMV serostatus was not known, and viral specificity came from CDR3 similarity only.

Method: immunoSEQ multiplex PCR; TCRdb's copy keeps in-frame clones and lacks some. The sample yields about 120,000 clones, around 94% seen once. Sequencing used peripheral blood, obtained at surgery. The chain has TRBV19 and TRBJ2-3; D is unclear. The sequence came from a boy in the first two years of life with hemimegalencephaly and intractable seizures. CDR3 nucleotide sequence: TGTGCCAGTAGTACCGTCCCCGCAGATACGCAGTATTTT. Its translation is CASSTVPADTQYF.